The next 28 T cell receptor beta chains were all read from a single sample in a study of identical twins. TCRdb re-called the 5' RACE reads through MiXCR, storing one row per CDR3 protein. The sample has around 1.7 million distinct CDR3 sequences, under 35% seen once; the top ten hold under 0.35%. The sample consisted of cord blood. Receptor source: a newborn girl in good health.

This clonotype was detected only once. The V gene is TRBV19, the J gene TRBJ1-2; 8 positions agree with TRBD1. This CDR3 is 14 amino acids long. Germline CDR1 and CDR2: LNHDA and SQIVND (reference sequence). V dropped 8 bases and J dropped 4; count of bases not matched to a gene: 9. This CDR3 is CASLPTGEFYGYTF. The DNA for the CDR3 is TGTGCCAGTCTACCGACAGGGGAGTTCTATGGCTACACCTTC.

The genes are TRBV7-2 and TRBJ2-6; D is ambiguous. Trimming left V 1 base short and J 12 bases short, with 16 bases between. The germline V gene encodes CDR1 SGHTA and CDR2 FQGNSA. This CDR3 spans 15 amino acids. The CDR3 sequence is CASSLGAEGKGVLTF. In DNA form, the CDR3 reads TGTGCCAGCAGCTTAGGGGCGGAAGGTAAAGGCGTCCTGACTTTC.

V is TRBV4-2 and J is TRBJ1-6; 9 bases are a match to TRBD1. The germline V gene encodes CDR1 LGHNA and CDR2 YNFKEQ. The CDR3 consists of 15 residues. V shed 3 bases, J shed 9 bases, and the junction held 6 bases outside the gene matches. The CDR3 sequence: CASSQDRGKGSPLHF. Here the CDR3 DNA reads TGTGCCAGCAGCCAGGACAGGGGTAAGGGTTCACCCCTCCACTTT.

The rearrangement uses TRBV5-1 and TRBJ2-7, with 7 bases fitting TRBD2. The germline CDR1 and CDR2 sequences are SGHRS and YFSETQ. The CDR3 extends over 15 amino acids. V dropped 0 bases and J dropped 6; count of bases not matched to a gene: 9. This CDR3 reads CASSLVSGKYSEQYF. DNA for the CDR3: TGCGCCAGCAGCTTGGTGAGCGGGAAGTACTCCGAGCAGTACTTC.

This clonotype has just a few counts. The chain joins TRBV7-9 to TRBJ2-5; 7 positions match TRBD1. CDR1 SEHNR and CDR2 FQNEAQ come from the germline V gene (reference sequence). Trimming at V came to 2 bases and at J to 4 bases, leaving 4 bases not matched to a gene. There are 14 residues in the CDR3. The CDR3 bases are TGTGCCAGCAGCTTACCAGGGGGTAGAGAGACCCAGTACTTC. Its protein is CASSLPGGRETQYF.

This chain connects TRBV20-1 to TRBJ2-3, with a tentative D call TRBD1 (5 bases). Germline CDR1 reads DFQATT; CDR2 reads SNEGSKA (reference sequence). This CDR3 comprises 15 residues. Trimming removed 0 bases from V and 4 bases from J, with 14 bases in between. CDR3 coding DNA: TGCAGTGCTAGAGATTCAGCAGGGAAGCCAGATACGCAGTATTTT. The encoded protein is CSARDSAGKPDTQYF.

The gene calls are TRBV27 and TRBJ1-1; D perhaps matches TRBD1 (6 bases). Trimming removed 2 bases at V and 6 bases at J, with 19 bases between. Germline CDR1 MNHEY, CDR2 SMNVEV (reference sequence). The CDR3 contains 16 residues. CDR3 sequence: CASSLTQGGAGAEAFF. In DNA form, the CDR3 reads TGTGCCAGCAGTTTAACACAGGGAGGGGCAGGGGCTGAAGCTTTCTTT.

To note about this clonotype: This may be a read error: a much more frequent sequence differs by one nucleotide. CDR3 in amino acids: CAGSQAYYEQYF. DNA of the CDR3: TGTGCCGGCAGCCAAGCCTACTACGAGCAGTACTTC. The chain employs TRBV3-1 and TRBJ2-7; no reliable D call. CDR3 length: 12 amino acids. Germline V gene lookup returns CDR1 LGHDT and CDR2 YNNKEL (reference sequence).

This chain uses TRBV2 with TRBJ1-4, with a weak D call TRBD1 (6 bases). Looked up from germline, CDR1 is SNHLY and CDR2 is FYNNEI. V lost 6 bases, J lost 3 bases, and 14 bases lay in between. CDR3 length: 15 residues. The DNA for the CDR3 is TGTGCCAGCAGGAGTACAGGGCTCGCTAATGAAAAACTGTTTTTT. It specifies CASRSTGLANEKLFF. Looking up the rest from reference TRBV2 and TRBJ1-4 gives the full variable domain: EPEVTQTPSHQVTQMGQEVILRCVPISNHLYFYWYRQILGQKVEFLVSFYNNEISEKSEIFDDQFSVERPDGSNFTLKIRSTKLEDSAMYFCASRSTGLANEKLFFGSGTQLSVL.

The V and J genes are TRBV19 and TRBJ1-2; D not resolved. The CDR3 runs 14 residues. CDR1 is LNHDA, CDR2 SQIVND, per germline (reference sequence). Between the trimmed V and J ends, which lost 3 bases and 3 bases, there was a span of 11 bases. The chain's CDR3 is CASSIPPSDYGYTF. The CDR3 bases are TGTGCCAGTAGTATCCCGCCGAGTGACTATGGCTACACCTTC.

The CDR3 coding sequence is TGTGCCAGCAGGGCAAGGGGGAGGAACACCGGGGAGCTGTTTTTT. It is translated as CASRARGRNTGELFF. The genes are TRBV7-8 and TRBJ2-2; a weak D match, TRBD1 (6 bases). Germline CDR1 SGHVS, CDR2 FQNEAQ. The CDR3 covers 15 residues. V was pared by 6 bases and J by 1 base, with 12 bases between.

This clonotype was detected a few times. In nucleotides, the CDR3 is TGTGCCAGCACCTGGGGCGGTAGCTCCTACGAGCAGTACTTC. Amino acids: CASTWGGSSYEQYF. This sequence joins TRBV12-3 or TRBV12-4 and TRBJ2-7; possibly TRBD1 for D (5 bases). V was shortened by 7 bases and J by 0 bases, with 13 bases between the two germline ends. CDR3 size: 14 residues.

This clonotype was seen a few times. The chain couples TRBV20-1 to TRBJ2-1; maybe TRBD2 (6 bases). The CDR3 has 12 residues. The germline V and J ends were trimmed by 5 bases and 3 bases, with 8 bases remaining between them. The germline CDR1 and CDR2 sequences are DFQATT and SNEGSKA (reference sequence). The CDR3 nucleotides are TGCAGTGCTGGCGGGAACTACAATGAGCAGTTCTTC. This gives the protein CSAGGNYNEQFF.

This clonotype was found a few times. The J gene is TRBJ2-3, the V gene TRBV5-1; tentative D call: TRBD2 (6 bases). The CDR3 loop spans 17 amino acids. The V and J ends lost 3 bases and 6 bases respectively, with 23 bases between them. CDR1 is SGHRS and CDR2 is YFSETQ in the germline V gene. The CDR3 is CASSWGVMVAGSDTQYF. CDR3 nucleotides: TGCGCCAGCAGCTGGGGGGTGATGGTAGCTGGGTCGGATACGCAGTATTTT.

The chain couples TRBV19 to TRBJ2-4, with D perhaps TRBD2 (6 bases). Germline V lookup: CDR1 LNHDA, CDR2 SQIVND (reference sequence). V was trimmed by 4 bases and J by 1 base, leaving 23 bases between them. CDR3 size: 19 residues. The CDR3 spells CASSSSPPRASGAKNIQYF. In DNA, the CDR3 is TGTGCCAGTAGTAGTTCCCCCCCTAGAGCAAGCGGGGCCAAAAACATTCAGTACTTC. Variable domain in full (rest from reference TRBV19 and TRBJ2-4): DGGITQSPKYLFRKEGQNVTLSCEQNLNHDAMYWYRQDPGQGLRLIYYSQIVNDFQKGDIAEGYSVSREKKESFPLTVTSAQKNPTAFYLCASSSSPPRASGAKNIQYFGAGTRLSVL.

Only a few counts were recorded for this clonotype. V gene TRBV12-5 combines with J gene TRBJ1-2; D not certain. The V end was cut by 1 base, the J end by 0 bases, with 12 bases between. Germline CDR1 is LGHNT and CDR2 is FRNRAP. This CDR3 contains 16 residues. CDR3 protein: CASGLGSESSNYGYTF. The CDR3 nucleotides read TGTGCTAGTGGTTTGGGAAGCGAATCTTCTAACTATGGCTACACCTTC.

The chain has TRBV4-1 and TRBJ2-1; D may correspond to TRBD1 or TRBD2 (5 bases each). The germline V and J ends were trimmed by 7 bases and 5 bases, with 18 bases remaining between them. The germline V gene has CDR1 MGHRA and CDR2 YSYEKL. CDR3 size: 15 residues. CDR3 bases: TGCGCCAGCACTAGTTGGGACGGGGATCACAATGAGCAGTTCTTC. Translation gives CASTSWDGDHNEQFF.

The chain employs TRBV24-1 and TRBJ2-7; D possibly uses TRBD1 or TRBD2 (5 bases each). Germline CDR1 and CDR2: KGHDR and SFDVKD. Trimming took off 0 bases at V and 7 bases at J, with 12 bases between the two ends. The CDR3 is 14 amino acids. CDR3 DNA: TGTGCCACCAGTGATTTGAAGCAGGGAGTTGAGCAGTACTTC. Protein sequence: CATSDLKQGVEQYF.

The chain carries TRBV29-1 and TRBJ1-1; D remains unclear. Trimming removed 6 bases at V and 9 bases at J, with 17 bases between. The CDR3 totals 12 residues. In germline, CDR1 is SQVTM, CDR2 ANQGSEA. The chain's CDR3 is CSVAAGPNKAFF. The CDR3 DNA reads TGCAGCGTCGCAGCGGGCCCGAATAAAGCTTTCTTT.

This clonotype was seen a handful of times. The genes are TRBV20-1 and TRBJ2-7; possibly TRBD1 or TRBD2 for D (5 bases each). The CDR3 runs to 13 residues. Looked up from germline, CDR1 is DFQATT and CDR2 is SNEGSKA (reference sequence). The CDR3 reads CSGPRDAVYEQYF. CDR3 bases: TGCAGCGGCCCCCGGGACGCTGTCTACGAGCAGTACTTC.

The J gene is TRBJ1-5, the V gene TRBV20-1; D may be TRBD1 (5 bases). CDR1 and CDR2 from the germline V gene are DFQATT and SNEGSKA (reference sequence). CDR3 length: 13 residues. Between the trimmed V and J ends, which lost 7 bases and 0 bases, there was a span of 10 bases. CDR3 nucleotides: TGCAGTGGCCAGACAGTTAGCAATCAGCCCCAGCATTTT. This translates into CSGQTVSNQPQHF.

DNA of the CDR3: TGTGCCAGTAGCCAACCAGGAGGCCCTCTAGGCTACACCTTC. Translated, it gives CASSQPGGPLGYTF. The chain couples TRBV19 to TRBJ1-2; no clear D gene. Germline CDR1 reads LNHDA; CDR2 reads SQIVND (reference sequence). Between the trimmed V and J ends, which lost 6 bases and 8 bases, there was a span of 19 bases. CDR3 length: 14 amino acids.

The chain uses TRBV4-2 and TRBJ2-7; 9 bases are a match to TRBD1. Germline CDR1 LGHNA, CDR2 YNFKEQ. This CDR3 comprises 15 residues. V lost 0 bases, J lost 3 bases, and 3 bases stayed unmatched. The CDR3 region has the DNA TGTGCCAGCAGCCAAGACGCGGACAGGGGCTACGAGCAGTACTTC. Translating gives CASSQDADRGYEQYF.

This clonotype has only a few counts. CDR3 in amino acids: CASSYGGGPYEQYF. The CDR3 nucleotides read TGTGCCAGCAGTTACGGCGGAGGTCCCTACGAGCAGTACTTC. V usage is TRBV6-6 and J usage is TRBJ2-7; possibly TRBD2 for D (5 bases). The CDR3 runs to 14 residues. CDR1 is MNHNY, CDR2 SVGAGI, per germline (reference sequence). V lost 2 bases, J lost 2 bases, and 10 bases lay in between.

This clonotype was counted only a few times. The CDR3: CASIGDRGYNEQFF. DNA of the CDR3: TGTGCCAGCATAGGGGACAGGGGATACAATGAGCAGTTCTTC. The chain combines TRBV27 with TRBJ2-1, with TRBD1 identical over 10 bases. J was trimmed by 4 bases and V by 7 bases; bases with no gene match: 4. Germline V gives CDR1 MNHEY, CDR2 SMNVEV (reference sequence). This CDR3 contains 14 residues.

The V gene is TRBV2, the J gene TRBJ1-1; D remains unclear. Trimming left V 6 bases short and J 5 bases short, with 16 bases between. Per the germline V gene, CDR1 is SNHLY and CDR2 is FYNNEI. The length of the CDR3 is 14 residues. The CDR3 loop is CASSAYGEGTEAFF. The CDR3 nucleotides are TGTGCCAGCAGCGCATATGGGGAGGGTACTGAAGCTTTCTTT.

A word on this clonotype: The junction and the germline gene differ at one end; a read error may be behind it. The genes are TRBV24-1 and TRBJ2-1, with 10 bases matching TRBD2. The V gene's germline CDR1 is KGHDR and CDR2 SFDVKD. The CDR3 has 16 residues. The DNA of the CDR3 is TGTGCCATCAGTGATCGCCCTAGCGGGGGTATCCATGAGCAGTTCTTC. This sequence encodes CAISDRPSGGIHEQFF.

J is TRBJ1-1 and V is TRBV9; D is perhaps TRBD1 (5 bases). The V gene's germline CDR1 is SGDLS and CDR2 YYNGEE. The V gene lost 1 base and the J gene lost 6 bases, with 13 bases spanning the gap. This CDR3 has 14 amino acids. CDR3: CASSVRGDGAEAFF. In DNA form, the CDR3 reads TGTGCCAGCAGCGTACGGGGGGACGGCGCTGAAGCTTTCTTT.